This is a list of T cell receptor beta chains from one sample in a study of CD8 T cells in ankylosing spondylitis. Via MiXCR, TCRdb re-called the 5' RACE reads, giving one row per CDR3 protein. Seen here are 380,000 or so distinct CDR3 sequences, roughly 20% observed once, and the top ten hold about an eighth. The sample taken for sequencing was blood, either unsorted or a sorted T cell fraction (not recorded which). Receptor source: a male donor with ankylosing spondylitis or in good health (not recorded which). Both conserved end residues are part of each CDR3. Each record gives: D gene, J gene, V gene, clone size, CDR3 protein, CDR3 DNA. D genes are given only for firm matches. Clone size is shown for a subset of rows, as once, few, many or a class of expanded clone.

NA,TRBJ1-1,TRBV29-1,NA,CSVRGVANTEAFF,TGCAGCGTTCGAGGGGTAGCGAACACTGAAGCTTTCTTT
NA,TRBJ2-1,TRBV20-1,NA,CSARDLRRNYNEQFF,TGCAGTGCTAGAGATTTGAGACGGAACTACAATGAGCAGTTCTTC
TRBD2,TRBJ2-2,TRBV2,NA,CASSGTSGGVWTGELFF,TGTGCCAGCAGTGGGACTAGCGGGGGGGTGTGGACCGGGGAGCTGTTTTTT
TRBD2,TRBJ2-5,TRBV15,NA,CATSMGTSGGPKETQYF,TGTGCCACCAGCATGGGGACTAGCGGGGGGCCGAAAGAGACCCAGTACTTC
NA,TRBJ2-5,TRBV4-1,NA,CASSQGSTGQETQYF,TGCGCCAGCAGCCAAGGATCGACAGGACAAGAGACCCAGTACTTC
NA,TRBJ1-2,TRBV12-5,few,CASGSSPRHGYTF,TGTGCTAGTGGTTCGAGCCCCAGACATGGCTACACCTTC
TRBD1,TRBJ2-2,TRBV4-1,few,CASSQDPGTGMNGELFF,TGCGCCAGCAGCCAAGATCCCGGGACAGGGATGAACGGGGAGCTGTTTTTT
TRBD1,TRBJ2-7,TRBV7-9,few,CASTRTGGNEQYF,TGTGCCAGCACCCGAACAGGGGGCAACGAGCAGTACTTC
TRBD1,TRBJ1-6,TRBV2,few,CASRGQGNSPLHF,TGTGCCAGCAGGGGACAGGGGAATTCACCCCTCCACTTT
NA,TRBJ2-2,TRBV28,few,CASRTATDSNTGELFF,TGTGCCAGCAGGACAGCCACAGACTCGAACACCGGGGAGCTGTTTTTT
NA,TRBJ1-1,TRBV7-9,NA,CASSSGGGPKRAFF,TGTGCCAGCAGCTCGGGAGGGGGGCCGAAGAGAGCTTTCTTT
NA,TRBJ1-1,TRBV29-1,few,CSALSGTEFAAFF,TGCAGCGCCCTTTCGGGGACGGAGTTTGCGGCTTTCTTT
NA,TRBJ2-1,TRBV4-1,few,CASSQSEGAPLGEQFF,TGCGCCAGCAGCCAATCGGAGGGGGCCCCTCTCGGGGAGCAGTTCTTC
NA,TRBJ2-7,TRBV5-6,few,CASSEGTYEQYF,TGTGCCAGCAGCGAGGGGACCTACGAGCAGTACTTC
NA,TRBJ1-5,TRBV7-9,medium-sized,CASNAGQRQIQPQHF,TGTGCCAGCAACGCCGGACAGCGACAAATTCAGCCCCAGCATTTT
NA,TRBJ2-5,TRBV9,NA,CASSATPDGQETQYF,TGTGCCAGCAGCGCGACCCCGGACGGCCAAGAGACCCAGTACTTC
NA,TRBJ2-3,TRBV27,NA,CASRILQEAGRTDTQYF,TGTGCCAGCAGGATCCTACAGGAAGCCGGGCGCACAGATACGCAGTATTTT
TRBD1,TRBJ2-7,TRBV6-1,many,CASRPGQGISEQYF,TGTGCCAGCAGGCCGGGACAGGGAATCTCCGAGCAGTACTTC
NA,TRBJ2-7,TRBV12-3/TRBV12-4,few,CASSKRYEQYF,TGTGCCAGCAGTAAACGATACGAGCAGTACTTC
NA,TRBJ2-5,TRBV11-2,many,CASSSRRGQETQYF,TGTGCCAGCAGCTCCCGCAGGGGCCAAGAGACCCAGTACTTC
TRBD2,TRBJ2-2,TRBV2,once,CASSTTSGGASGELFF,TGTGCCAGCAGTACTACTAGCGGGGGGGCGAGCGGGGAGCTGTTTTTT
NA,TRBJ2-7,TRBV20-1,few,CSAKTPGLNYEQYF,TGCAGTGCTAAAACCCCGGGACTCAACTACGAGCAGTACTTC
NA,TRBJ1-6,TRBV5-5,NA,CASSLLGPSNSPLHF,TGTGCCAGCAGCTTGTTGGGACCGAGTAATTCACCCCTCCACTTT
NA,TRBJ1-1,TRBV29-1,NA,CSVHQGWGTEAFF,TGCAGCGTCCACCAGGGCTGGGGCACTGAAGCTTTCTTT